A selection of T cell receptor beta chains follows, all from one sample in a study of control samples from healthy donors and cancer patients. The table came from immunoSEQ multiplex PCR; TCRdb's copy has only in-frame clones and leaves some out. The table lists roughly 170,000 clones, over 85% of them singletons, with approximately 4% in the top ten. Sequenced input: blood. Receptor source: a woman aged 60 to 75 in good health. Each CDR3 is given with its conserved first and last residue. The order of the fields is D gene, V gene, J gene, clone size, CDR3 protein, CDR3 DNA. D genes are given only for firm matches. Size is omitted from some rows. Given values are once, few, many or a class for expanded clones.

>NA|TRBV6-5|TRBJ1-4|NA
CASSLDRNNEKLFF
TGTGCCAGCAGCCTTGACAGAAATAATGAAAAACTGTTTTTT
>TRBD1|TRBV6-2/TRBV6-3|TRBJ1-2|NA
CASSYLDRGDGYTF
TGTGCCAGCAGTTACCTCGACAGGGGAGACGGCTACACCTTC
>TRBD2|TRBV10-3|TRBJ2-3|NA
CAIGAGVGDTQYF
TGTGCCATCGGAGCGGGGGTTGGGGATACGCAGTATTTT
>NA|TRBV5-4|TRBJ2-1|NA
CASSPVDSREQFF
TGTGCCAGCAGCCCGGTGGACTCCCGGGAGCAGTTCTTC
>NA|TRBV5-1|TRBJ1-2|NA
CASSLQGTSYGYTF
TGCGCCAGCAGCTTACAGGGTACCAGCTATGGCTACACCTTC
>NA|TRBV6-5|TRBJ1-5|NA
CASSQGYGNQPQHF
TGTGCCAGCAGCCAGGGCTACGGCAATCAGCCCCAGCATTTT
>NA|TRBV10-3|TRBJ2-1|NA
CATAQSEGGYNEQFF
TGTGCCACAGCCCAGTCTGAGGGGGGGTACAATGAGCAGTTCTTC
>NA|TRBV5-1|TRBJ1-6|NA
CASSGRDYNSPLHF
TGCGCCAGCAGCGGCCGGGACTATAATTCACCCCTCCACTTT
>NA|TRBV30|TRBJ1-2|NA
CAWSVSRQTANNYGYTF
TGTGCCTGGAGTGTCTCCCGACAGACCGCTAATAACTATGGCTACACCTTC
>TRBD2|TRBV7-2|TRBJ2-7|NA
CASSFSGGTYEQYF
TGTGCCAGCAGCTTTAGCGGGGGCACCTACGAGCAGTACTTC
>NA|TRBV11-1|TRBJ1-1|NA
CASSLVDYPTEAFF
TGTGCCAGCAGCTTAGTTGACTACCCCACTGAAGCTTTCTTT
>NA|TRBV18|TRBJ1-3|NA
CASWWSLSSGNTIYF
TGTGCCAGCTGGTGGAGCTTAAGCTCTGGAAACACCATATATTTT
>NA|TRBV20-1|TRBJ1-2|NA
CSPSGNYGYTF
TGCAGTCCATCCGGGAACTATGGCTACACCTTC
>NA|TRBV15|TRBJ1-2|NA
CATSNLRGGGNNYGYTF
TGTGCCACCAGCAACCTTCGGGGAGGGGGGAATAACTATGGCTACACCTTC
>NA|TRBV25-1|TRBJ2-1|NA
CASSEHGGNEQFF
TGTGCCAGCAGTGAACACGGCGGGAATGAGCAGTTCTTC
>NA|TRBV7-2|TRBJ1-2|NA
CASSLDGYGYTF
TGTGCCAGCAGCTTAGACGGATATGGCTACACCTTC
>TRBD1|TRBV4-1|TRBJ1-2|NA
CASSQDRLGQGKVGGYTF
TGCGCCAGCAGCCAAGACCGGCTGGGACAGGGAAAGGTCGGTGGCTACACCTTC
>TRBD1|TRBV9|TRBJ1-2|NA
CASSVTGTGRYGYTF
TGTGCCAGCAGCGTTACCGGGACAGGGCGCTATGGCTACACCTTC
>NA|TRBV5-6|TRBJ2-7|NA
CASSLGGYEQYF
TGTGCCAGCAGCTTAGGGGGCTACGAGCAGTACTTC
>TRBD1|TRBV6-5|TRBJ1-2|NA
CASSYAGQGGTYGYTF
TGTGCCAGCAGTTACGCTGGACAGGGTGGAACTTATGGCTACACCTTC
>NA|TRBV27|TRBJ1-1|NA
CASSKLDRPNTEAFF
TGTGCCAGCAGTAAGTTAGACAGACCCAACACTGAAGCTTTCTTT
>NA|TRBV19|TRBJ1-2|NA
CASKTGTPNYGYTF
TGTGCCAGTAAAACAGGGACCCCCAACTATGGCTACACCTTC
>TRBD2|TRBV6-1|TRBJ2-7|NA
CASSEPGLAGVGEQYF
TGTGCCAGCAGTGAACCGGGACTAGCGGGGGTAGGCGAGCAGTACTTC
>NA|TRBV29-1|TRBJ1-2|NA
CSVEARAQWGEKGNYGYTF
TGCAGCGTTGAAGCTCGGGCCCAGTGGGGTGAAAAGGGGAACTATGGCTACACCTTC
>NA|TRBV11-2|TRBJ2-3|NA
CASSRGSFTDTQYF
TGTGCCAGCAGCCGTGGGTCCTTCACAGATACGCAGTATTTT
>NA|TRBV6-6|TRBJ2-6|NA
CASSPFGSGANVLTF
TGTGCCAGCAGCCCTTTCGGCTCTGGGGCCAACGTCCTGACTTTC
>TRBD1|TRBV7-7|TRBJ2-1|NA
CASSLTGTGGYNEQFF
TGTGCTAGCAGCTTGACCGGGACAGGGGGCTACAATGAGCAGTTCTTC
>NA|TRBV19|TRBJ2-5|NA
CASSIGTRQWAQYF
TGTGCCAGTAGTATTGGGACCAGGCAATGGGCCCAGTACTTC
>TRBD1|TRBV2|TRBJ2-3|once
CASSQQGSNTDTQYF
TGTGCCAGCAGTCAACAGGGGAGTAACACAGATACGCAGTATTTT
>NA|TRBV10-3|TRBJ1-2|NA
CATIGRVGGYTF
TGTGCCACCATTGGGAGGGTAGGTGGCTACACCTTC
>NA|TRBV7-2|TRBJ1-6|once
CASSPGPDYSSSPLHF
TGTGCCAGCAGCCCGGGGCCCGATTACTCTTCTTCACCCCTCCACTTT
>NA|TRBV12-5|TRBJ1-6|once
CASGLNAGNYNSPLHF
TGTGCTAGTGGTTTGAATGCTGGGAATTATAATTCACCCCTCCACTTT
>TRBD2|TRBV9|TRBJ2-3|NA
CASSRTSGGALGADTQYF
TGTGCCAGCAGCAGGACTAGCGGGGGGGCGTTGGGTGCAGATACGCAGTATTTT
>TRBD1|TRBV19|TRBJ1-1|NA
CASSLESSRDSADIMNTEAFF
TGTGCCAGTAGCCTAGAATCCTCTCGGGACAGCGCCGATATCATGAACACTGAAGCTTTCTTT
>TRBD2|TRBV3-1/TRBV3-2|TRBJ2-2|NA
CASTSGGGTGELFF
TGTGCCAGCACTAGCGGGGGGGGCACCGGGGAGCTGTTTTTT
>TRBD1|TRBV9|TRBJ2-2|NA
CASSVATGGIYTGELFF
TGTGCCAGCAGCGTAGCTACAGGGGGGATTTACACCGGGGAGCTGTTTTTT
>TRBD1|TRBV5-6|TRBJ1-4|NA
CASSFQGGAYEKLFF
TGTGCCAGCAGCTTTCAGGGGGGTGCCTATGAAAAACTGTTTTTT
>TRBD1|TRBV6-2/TRBV6-3|TRBJ1-5|NA
CASSYGAGGEWSQPQHF
TGTGCCAGCAGTTACGGTGCAGGGGGCGAATGGAGCCAGCCCCAGCATTTT
>NA|TRBV7-2|TRBJ1-1|NA
CASSSSGDPNTEAFF
TGTGCCAGCAGCAGCTCCGGGGACCCGAACACTGAAGCTTTCTTT
>TRBD1|TRBV4-3|TRBJ1-6|NA
CASSPVGQSADSPLHF
TGCGCCAGCAGCCCCGTGGGACAGTCAGCGGATTCACCCCTCCACTTT
>TRBD1|TRBV4-3|TRBJ1-1|NA
CASSQLIRDRGLLNTEAFF
TGCGCCAGCAGCCAACTAATCCGGGACAGGGGGCTCTTGAACACTGAAGCTTTCTTT
>NA|TRBV7-9|TRBJ2-5|NA
CASSLASDNQYF
TGTGCCAGCAGCTTAGCGTCAGATAACCAGTACTTC
>NA|TRBV21-1|TRBJ1-5|NA
CASSKPTEYNQPQHF
TGTGCCAGCAGCAAACCGACAGAGTATAATCAGCCCCAGCATTTT
>NA|TRBV5-5|TRBJ2-3|NA
CASTKTRARDTQYF
TGTGCCAGCACCAAAACGCGGGCTCGAGATACGCAGTATTTT
>TRBD2|TRBV25-1|TRBJ2-3|few
CASSTSVSTDTQYF
TGTGCCAGCTCGACTAGCGTATCCACAGATACGCAGTATTTT
>TRBD1|TRBV6-2/TRBV6-3|TRBJ1-6|NA
CASSYPGTGPRNRPLHF
TGTGCCAGCAGTTACCCGGGGACAGGTCCCCGGAATCGGCCCCTCCACTTT
>TRBD1|TRBV6-5|TRBJ1-6|NA
CASSSGGSINSPLHF
TGTGCCAGCAGCTCAGGGGGAAGTATTAATTCACCCCTCCACTTT
>NA|TRBV5-5|TRBJ2-3|NA
CASSFLPSLSTDTQYF
TGTGCCAGCAGCTTTCTCCCGTCACTTAGCACAGATACGCAGTATTTT
>NA|TRBV9|TRBJ1-3|NA
CASSVVGSSGNTIYF
TGTGCCAGCAGCGTAGTAGGCAGCTCTGGAAACACCATATATTTT
>NA|TRBV12-3/TRBV12-4|TRBJ1-1|NA
CASSYAESPFF
TGTGCCAGCAGTTACGCTGAATCACCTTTCTTT